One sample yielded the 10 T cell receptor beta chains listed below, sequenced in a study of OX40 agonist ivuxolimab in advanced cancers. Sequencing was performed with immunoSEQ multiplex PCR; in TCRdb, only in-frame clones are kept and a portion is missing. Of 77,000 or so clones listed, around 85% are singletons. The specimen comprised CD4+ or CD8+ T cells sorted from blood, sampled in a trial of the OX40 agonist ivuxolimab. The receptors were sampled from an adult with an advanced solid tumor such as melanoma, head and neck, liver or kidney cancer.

The CDR3 loop reads CASSPRDRVATDTQYF. The DNA of the CDR3 is TGTGCCAGCTCACCCCGGGACAGGGTAGCAACAGATACGCAGTATTTT. This chain uses TRBV18 with TRBJ2-3; TRBD1 aligns across 9 bases. The CDR3 runs 16 residues. Trimming at V came to 3 bases and at J to 3 bases, leaving 7 bases not matched to a gene. Germline V gives CDR1 KGHSH, CDR2 LQKENI.

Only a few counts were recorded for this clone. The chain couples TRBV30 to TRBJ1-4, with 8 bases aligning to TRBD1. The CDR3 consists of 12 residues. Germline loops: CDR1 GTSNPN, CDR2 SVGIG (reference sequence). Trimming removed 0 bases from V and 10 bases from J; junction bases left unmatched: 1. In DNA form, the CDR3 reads TGTGCCTGGAGTGTAACAGGGGGAAAACTGTTTTTT. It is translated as CAWSVTGGKLFF.

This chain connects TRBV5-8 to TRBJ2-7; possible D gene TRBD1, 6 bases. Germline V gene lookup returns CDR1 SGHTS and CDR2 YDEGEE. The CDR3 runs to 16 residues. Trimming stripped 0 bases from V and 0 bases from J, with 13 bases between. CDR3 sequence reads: CASSLVGDRPSYEQYF. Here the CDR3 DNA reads TGTGCCAGCAGCTTGGTCGGCGACAGGCCCTCCTACGAGCAGTACTTC.

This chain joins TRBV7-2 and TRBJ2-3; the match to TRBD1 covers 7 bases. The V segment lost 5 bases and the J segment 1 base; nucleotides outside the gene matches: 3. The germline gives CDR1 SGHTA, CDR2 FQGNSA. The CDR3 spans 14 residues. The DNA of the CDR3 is TGTGCCAGCAGCCTCGGACAGGGCACAGATACGCAGTATTTT. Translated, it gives CASSLGQGTDTQYF.

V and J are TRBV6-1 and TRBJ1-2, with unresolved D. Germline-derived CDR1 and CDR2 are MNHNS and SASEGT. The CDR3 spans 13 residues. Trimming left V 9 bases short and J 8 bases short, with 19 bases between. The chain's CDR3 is CARDLYTLPGYTF. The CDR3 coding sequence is TGTGCCAGAGACCTCTATACCCTCCCCGGCTACACCTTC.

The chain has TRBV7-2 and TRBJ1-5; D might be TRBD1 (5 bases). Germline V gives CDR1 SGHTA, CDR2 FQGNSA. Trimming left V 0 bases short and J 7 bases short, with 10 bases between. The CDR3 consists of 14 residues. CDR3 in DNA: TGTGCCAGCAGCTTAGCGGGGGAGGGGCAGCCCCAGCATTTT. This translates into CASSLAGEGQPQHF.

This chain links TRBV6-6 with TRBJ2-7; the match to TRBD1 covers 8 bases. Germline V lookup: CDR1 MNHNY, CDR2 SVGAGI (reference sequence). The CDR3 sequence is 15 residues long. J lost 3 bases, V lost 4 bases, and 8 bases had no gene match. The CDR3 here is CASSFPGQGIYEQYF. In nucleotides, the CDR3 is TGTGCCAGCAGTTTTCCAGGACAGGGTATCTACGAGCAGTACTTC.

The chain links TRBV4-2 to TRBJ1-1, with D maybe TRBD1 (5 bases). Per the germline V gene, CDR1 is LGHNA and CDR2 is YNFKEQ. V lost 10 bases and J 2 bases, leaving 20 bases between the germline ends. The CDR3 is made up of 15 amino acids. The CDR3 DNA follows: TGTGCCACCAGGGCTTCAGGGAGGCTTAACACTGAAGCTTTCTTT. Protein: CATRASGRLNTEAFF.

The CDR3 region is CASSLYGRTYEQYF. Here the CDR3 DNA reads TGTGCCAGCAGTTTATATGGGAGAACCTACGAGCAGTACTTC. This sequence joins TRBV27 and TRBJ2-7; D is possibly TRBD2 (5 bases). Germline V gives CDR1 MNHEY, CDR2 SMNVEV (reference sequence). CDR3 length: 14 residues. Trimming cost V 1 base and J 2 bases, with 9 bases left between them.

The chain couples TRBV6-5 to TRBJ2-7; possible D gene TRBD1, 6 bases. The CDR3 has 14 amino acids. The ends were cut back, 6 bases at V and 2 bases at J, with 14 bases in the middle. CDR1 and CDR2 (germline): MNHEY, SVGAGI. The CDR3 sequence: CASRPRDTTYEQYF. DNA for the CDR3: TGTGCCAGCAGGCCACGGGACACCACCTACGAGCAGTACTTC.